This T cell receptor (beta chain) was sequenced for a study of T cell repertoires in cytomegalovirus infection. Whole-study context: CMV infection together with matching HLA type was indicated by public TCR beta signatures.

Concerning this clonotype: Its antigen remains unknown.

General study results and limits: The cumulative frequency of public TCR beta families identified carriers of CMV plus the relevant HLA.

CDR1 is LNHDA and CDR2 is SQIVND in the germline V gene (reference sequence). V shed 3 bases and J 5 bases; nucleotides not matched to a gene: 6. The CDR3 consists of 14 residues. TCRdb redid the calling of the reads with MiXCR, one entry per CDR3 protein. The data hold more than 45,000 distinct CDR3 sequences, with more than 25% observed a single time. Source material: PBMCs, sequenced either directly or after in vitro stimulation (not recorded which). V is TRBV19 and J is TRBJ1-1, with 7 nucleotides matching TRBD1. This receptor was identified in a human donor in good health (CMV status not recorded). Some clones in this sample may be carry-over from other donors' samples. The CDR3 sequence: CASSILTGETEAFF. DNA for the CDR3: TGTGCCAGTAGTATTCTCACAGGGGAAACTGAAGCTTTCTTT.